The TCR beta chain under discussion was sequenced for a study of shared clonotypes between healthy human individuals. CD4+ cells yielded CD45RA+ naive and CD45RA-negative memory subsets. The material for each subset, its genomic DNA, was split evenly across several immunoSEQ plates. Study processing details: ImmunoSEQ output lacked quality scores and full-length reads, limiting matched filtering. The data were produced by immunoSEQ multiplex PCR, yet TCRdb's version contains in-frame clones alone and is incomplete. The V and J calls and the clone size are those of that table, but D and trimming were determined from the DNA. The data contain some 650,000 clones, around 97% of them seen just once; the ten biggest clones take up roughly 0.055%. CDR3 length: 15 amino acids. Trimming shortened V by 4 bases and J by 1 base, and 13 bases separated the two germline ends. Per the germline V gene, CDR1 is SEHNR and CDR2 is FQNEAQ (reference sequence).

Details on this clone: The antigen is unknown.

Study-level results: What limited the represented genetic and exposure-history diversity was the small number of donors.

The clonotype was recovered from a woman aged 25 to 39 in good health. The specimen was naive CD4+ T cells sorted from blood. Stated subset: CD45RA+ positively selected. V usage is TRBV7-9 and J usage is TRBJ1-1, with D tentatively TRBD1 (5 bases). CDR3 loop: CASSYLRDGNTEAFF. Here the CDR3 DNA reads TGTGCCAGCAGCTATCTCCGGGACGGGAACACTGAAGCTTTCTTT.